This TCR beta chain stems from a study of CD8 T cells in ankylosing spondylitis (dated by TCRdb to the late 2010s). About the study as a whole: The study set out to find disease-linked TCR variants by profiling T cell receptor beta repertoires in ankylosing spondylitis patients and healthy donors. The full study cohort was made up of under 30 ankylosing spondylitis patients and over 90 healthy donors. Peripheral blood was sampled, and synovial fluid was additionally collected from ankylosing spondylitis patients.

Taken from cysteine to phenylalanine, the CDR3 has 12 residues. Just the 36-base CDR3 DNA is kept, in frame starting at base 1. Taken from the germline V gene, the CDR1 and CDR2 loops are SGHTA and FQGNSA. Findings and caveats that apply to the study as a whole: A TCR beta motif of about 8 highly homologous amino acid variants appeared characteristic of blood from ankylosing spondylitis patients. In peripheral blood, the disease-linked clones were found at relatively low frequencies and had a CD8+ phenotype. Some motif variants had previously been reported in the synovial fluid and blood of reactive arthritis patients, which suggests shared mechanisms of disease initiation. According to the report, matched synovial fluid samples from ankylosing spondylitis patients were significantly enriched for the disease-linked clones.

With regard to this clonotype: This receptor's antigen is unknown. One end of the junction fails to match germline, which may point to a read error.

For sequencing, an Illumina HiSeq 2500 was employed. Quantitative 5'-RACE with molecular barcodes was used to prepare TCR beta libraries. On the authors' methods: A new computational method based on a probabilistic model of VDJ rearrangement was used to identify disease-linked TCR variants. TCRdb trimmed the raw reads at Q25, called clones with MiXCR and kept productive beta chains. Entries are consolidated by CDR3 protein sequence, retaining the most common genes and DNA. It is TCRdb's table, rather than the study itself, that gives the V and J calls and clone size. The sample table contains 120,000 or so distinct CDR3 sequences; only one count was recorded for roughly an eighth of them. 2.5% to 3% of the sample goes to the ten largest clones.

This sequence was found in a female donor with ankylosing spondylitis or in good health (not recorded which). The chain joins TRBV7-2 to TRBJ2-3, and possibly TRBD1, on 5 matching bases. Sequenced material: blood, either unsorted or a sorted T cell fraction (not recorded which). For the CDR3, the sequence is CASSLLTDMQYF. The sequence in DNA is TGTGCCAGCAGCCTATTGACAGATATGCAGTATTTT.